These 9 T cell receptor beta chains originate from one sample sequenced in a study of T cell repertoires in cytomegalovirus infection. In TCRdb, the reads were re-called with MiXCR into one record per CDR3 protein. The repertoire has hundreds of thousands of distinct CDR3 sequences, about 33% of them found once; the top ten carry about a sixth. These receptors have no identified antigens. Sequenced here: cultured PBMCs, sampled from culture after CMV antigen stimulation. These receptors were collected from a human donor in good health (CMV status not recorded). Some clones in this sample may be carry-over from other donors' samples.

In this sample, this clonotype turned up many times. The chain is built from TRBV7-2 and TRBJ2-7; TRBD1 or TRBD2 may be the D gene (5 bases each). This CDR3 is 14 amino acids long. Germline CDR1 and CDR2: SGHTA and FQGNSA. Trimming removed 1 base from V and 1 base from J, with 8 bases in between. Written as DNA, the CDR3 is TGTGCCAGCAGCTTAGACGGGGCTTCCTACGAGCAGTACTTC. Encoded protein: CASSLDGASYEQYF.

The rearrangement links TRBV7-6 to TRBJ2-1; 9 bases align to TRBD1. The CDR3 loop spans 15 amino acids. CDR1 SGHVS and CDR2 FNYEAQ come from the germline V gene. The trim removed 5 bases at V and 10 bases at J, leaving 12 bases unmatched. The CDR3 DNA is TGTGCCAGCAGCCCAACGGGACAGGGTGTAGAGGAGCAGTTCTTC. Encoded protein: CASSPTGQGVEEQFF.

This clonotype has just a few counts. The chain couples TRBV6-6 to TRBJ1-3; D not certain. Trimming pared 3 bases from V and 0 bases from J, leaving 9 bases between. CDR1 MNHNY and CDR2 SVGAGI come from the germline V gene (reference sequence). The CDR3 has 15 residues. The CDR3 spells CASSYTLNSGNTIYF. The CDR3 coding sequence is TGTGCCAGCAGTTATACCCTAAACTCTGGAAACACCATATATTTT.

This clonotype was seen many times. V usage is TRBV7-8 and J usage is TRBJ1-1; D might be TRBD1 (5 bases). There are 15 residues in the CDR3. Trimming stripped 5 bases from V and 4 bases from J, with 17 bases between. Germline CDR1 reads SGHVS; CDR2 reads FQNEAQ. CDR3 bases: TGTGCCAGCAGCGCGGATGGGGGGAGGGGCACTGAAGCTTTCTTT. As protein: CASSADGGRGTEAFF.

The rearrangement uses TRBV4-1 and TRBJ1-4, with D possibly being TRBD1 (5 bases). V was cut by 4 bases and J by 8 bases, with 17 bases left in between. CDR3 length equals 15 residues. Germline CDR1 MGHRA, CDR2 YSYEKL. The CDR3, as DNA: TGCGCCAGCAGCCGTGTGGGACGGCTACCGGAAAAACTGTTTTTT. Translation gives CASSRVGRLPEKLFF.

This clonotype occurred many times. This sequence joins TRBV7-8 and TRBJ2-7, with D maybe TRBD2 (6 bases). Germline CDR1 SGHVS, CDR2 FQNEAQ. Trimming pared 1 base from V and 6 bases from J, leaving 10 bases between. This CDR3 region has 13 residues. The CDR3 DNA sequence: TGTGCCAGCAGCTTAGTCCAGGGAGGCGAGCAGTACGTC. Residues: CASSLVQGGEQYV.

This clonotype was seen only a few times. The chain combines TRBV3-1 with TRBJ2-7; perhaps TRBD2 as D (6 bases). Germline V gene sequence: CDR1 LGHDT, CDR2 YNNKEL (reference sequence). The CDR3 totals 15 residues. Trimming stripped 7 bases from V and 7 bases from J, with 23 bases between. The CDR3 DNA follows: TGTGCCAGCACCCAGCAGGGCGGGGTAGTTCGGGAGCAGTACTTC. As protein: CASTQQGGVVREQYF.

This clonotype turned up a few times. The chain has TRBV15 and TRBJ1-1, with D perhaps TRBD1 (6 bases). V was pared by 1 base and J by 1 base, with 13 bases between. Looked up from germline, CDR1 is LNHNV and CDR2 is YYDKDF (reference sequence). The CDR3 loop spans 16 amino acids. The CDR3 DNA sequence: TGTGCCACCAGCAGAGGCCGGGGAGGGGGGAACACTGAAGCTTTCTTT. This sequence encodes CATSRGRGGGNTEAFF.

The chain links TRBV5-6 to TRBJ2-1, with TRBD2 matching over 14 bases. The CDR3 contains 16 residues. CDR1 and CDR2 (germline): SGHDT, YYEEEE. V trimming: 4 bases; J trimming: 10 bases; junction bases outside the gene matches: 10. This CDR3 reads CASSRTGLAGVGEQFF. CDR3 DNA: TGTGCCAGCAGCCGTACGGGACTAGCGGGAGTAGGGGAGCAGTTCTTC.